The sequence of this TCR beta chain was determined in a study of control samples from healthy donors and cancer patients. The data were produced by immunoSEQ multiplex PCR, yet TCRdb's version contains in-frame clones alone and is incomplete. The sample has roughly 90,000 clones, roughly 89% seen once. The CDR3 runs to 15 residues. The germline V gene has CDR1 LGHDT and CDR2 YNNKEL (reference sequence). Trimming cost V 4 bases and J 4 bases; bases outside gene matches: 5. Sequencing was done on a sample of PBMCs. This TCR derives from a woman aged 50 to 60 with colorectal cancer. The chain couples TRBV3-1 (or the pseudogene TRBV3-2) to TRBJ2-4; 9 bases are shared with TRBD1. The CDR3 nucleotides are TGTGCCAGCAGCCGGGCCGGGACAGGGAAAAACATTCAGTACTTC. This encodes CASSRAGTGKNIQYF.